The clone carrying this T cell receptor (beta chain) came up a few times. V dropped 5 bases and J dropped 9 bases, with 11 bases sitting between them. Germline V gives CDR1 MDHEN, CDR2 SYDVKM. The length of the CDR3 is 11 residues. The sample belongs to a study of blood T cells in healthy people across ages. A second PCR, run for about 6 to 11 cycles, used a sample-barcoded 5' primer plus a J-beta primer mix. TCRdb ran MiXCR on the 5' RACE reads and lists one entry per CDR3 protein. The sample records about 290,000 distinct CDR3 sequences, roughly 29% being singletons. The clonotype comes from a woman in her 70s in good health. The sequenced sample consisted of blood. This chain joins TRBV28 and TRBJ2-7; D could derive from TRBD1 or TRBD2 (5 bases each). This CDR3 reads CASSGSGRQYF. The CDR3 DNA follows: TGTGCCAGCAGTGGCTCAGGGAGGCAGTACTTC.